These 15 T cell receptor beta chains originate from one sample sequenced in a study of cytomegalovirus exposure and HLA in healthy donors. Both 60 Vbeta primers and 13 Jbeta primers went into the PCR. Profiling relied on immunoSEQ multiplex PCR, and the TCRdb table lists in-frame clones only, not all of them. Its clone listing holds 150,000 or so clones. Source material: PBMCs. The receptors derive from a woman aged 55-75 years in good health and CMV-seronegative.

J is TRBJ2-1 and V is TRBV6-4, with TRBD2 matching 8 bases. J lost 5 bases, V lost 4 bases, and 4 bases had no gene match. Germline assignment: CDR1 MRHNA and CDR2 SNTAGT. The CDR3 is 14 amino acids. The CDR3 DNA sequence: TGTGCCAGCAGTGCTACTAGCGGAGACAATGAGCAGTTCTTC. This sequence encodes CASSATSGDNEQFF.

The chain uses TRBV27 and TRBJ2-3, with unresolved D. V dropped 6 bases and J dropped 4 bases, with 8 bases sitting between them. This CDR3 region has 12 residues. Germline loops: CDR1 MNHEY, CDR2 SMNVEV (reference sequence). The CDR3: CASSERPDTQYF. The CDR3 DNA sequence: TGTGCCAGCAGCGAGAGGCCAGATACGCAGTATTTT.

V gene TRBV10-3 combines with J gene TRBJ1-2; TRBD1 agrees at 7 bases. V lost 2 bases to trimming and J lost 7 bases; unmatched junction nucleotides: 4. Looked up from germline, CDR1 is ENHRY and CDR2 is SYGVKD. This CDR3 has 13 residues. CDR3: CAISETAGGGYTF. CDR3 DNA sequence: TGTGCCATCAGTGAGACAGCAGGGGGTGGCTACACCTTC.

In nucleotides, the CDR3 is TGCGCCAGCAGCCAAGGGCCGTCCTACGAGCAGTACTTC. Translated, it gives CASSQGPSYEQYF. The gene calls are TRBV4-1 and TRBJ2-7; D is unclear. Trimming took off 1 base at V and 1 base at J, with 5 bases between the two ends. The CDR3 length is 13 residues. Looked up from germline, CDR1 is MGHRA and CDR2 is YSYEKL.

V is TRBV5-4 and J is TRBJ1-1, with a weak D call TRBD1 (6 bases). CDR1 is SGHNT, CDR2 YYREEE, per germline (reference sequence). V was trimmed by 3 bases and J by 5 bases, leaving 14 bases between them. The CDR3 consists of 14 residues. CDR3 loop: CASSSQGGETEAFF. The CDR3 DNA reads TGTGCCAGCAGCTCACAGGGTGGGGAAACTGAAGCTTTCTTT.

The chain has TRBV29-1 and TRBJ2-3; D may be TRBD2 (5 bases). The V end lost 2 bases, the J end lost 6 bases, and 9 bases lay between the germline ends. This CDR3 has 12 amino acids. Germline V gives CDR1 SQVTM, CDR2 ANQGSEA. The CDR3 nucleotides are TGCAGCGTTGAACTCGGGGTGGATACGCAGTATTTT. It encodes CSVELGVDTQYF.

The chain is built from TRBV19 and TRBJ2-1; D perhaps matches TRBD2 (5 bases). Trimming cost V 5 bases and J 0 bases, with 17 bases left between them. The CDR3 covers 17 residues. Looked up from germline, CDR1 is LNHDA and CDR2 is SQIVND (reference sequence). CDR3 DNA sequence: TGTGCCAGTAGTGCCGCCCGGAGCGGCAGCTCCTACAATGAGCAGTTCTTC. This translates into CASSAARSGSSYNEQFF.

The chain combines TRBV30 with TRBJ2-1; TRBD2 matches 14 bases. Germline CDR1 and CDR2: GTSNPN and SVGIG (reference sequence). Trimming at V came to 0 bases and at J to 8 bases, leaving 0 bases not matched to a gene. The CDR3 is made up of 14 amino acids. This chain's CDR3 is CAWSVTSGGDEQFF. DNA for the CDR3: TGTGCCTGGAGTGTGACTAGCGGGGGGGATGAGCAGTTCTTC.

The rearrangement joins TRBV10-3 to TRBJ2-5, with 9 bases fitting TRBD1. The J call may be faulty, since TRBJ2-7 better matches the DNA end. CDR1 ENHRY and CDR2 SYGVKD come from the germline V gene. CDR3 length equals 15 residues. CDR3 nucleotide sequence: TGTGCCATCAGTGCCACCGGGACAGGGCGACACGAGCAGTACTTC. Translating it yields CAISATGTGRHEQYF.

The V gene is TRBV5-4, the J gene TRBJ1-1, with TRBD1 matching 7 bases. This CDR3 has 15 residues. V lost 4 bases and J lost 5; bases outside the gene matches: 11. Germline values: CDR1 SGHNT, CDR2 YYREEE (reference sequence). CDR3 sequence: CASSINRGGETEAFF. For the CDR3, the DNA is TGTGCCAGCAGCATAAACAGGGGAGGTGAGACTGAAGCTTTCTTT.

The chain joins TRBV5-1 to TRBJ1-2; maybe TRBD1 (6 bases). The CDR3 length is 13 residues. Germline V lookup: CDR1 SGHRS, CDR2 YFSETQ. With 0 bases removed from V and 8 bases from J, the gap between germline ends came to 11 bases. CDR3 residues: CASSLDREEGYTF. DNA for the CDR3: TGCGCCAGCAGCTTGGACAGGGAAGAAGGCTACACCTTC. The full variable domain, completed using reference TRBV5-1 and TRBJ1-2, is KAGVTQTPRYLIKTRGQQVTLSCSPISGHRSVSWYQQTPGQGLQFLFEYFSETQRNKGNFPGRFSGRQFSNSRSEMNVSTLELGDSALYLCASSLDREEGYTFGSGTRLTVV.

The chain recombines TRBV27 with TRBJ1-1, with D unresolved. This CDR3 has 15 amino acids. The germline V gene encodes CDR1 MNHEY and CDR2 SMNVEV (reference sequence). V was shortened by 2 bases and J by 0 bases, with 10 bases between the two germline ends. CDR3 in DNA: TGTGCCAGCAGTTTAAATGCGCGTATGAACACTGAAGCTTTCTTT. Translated, it gives CASSLNARMNTEAFF.

V gene TRBV5-1 combines with J gene TRBJ2-1; TRBD2 aligns across 15 bases. The CDR3 contains 16 residues. Germline values: CDR1 SGHRS, CDR2 YFSETQ. Unmatched junction bases numbered 7, after V lost 4 bases and J lost 8 bases. CDR3 DNA: TGCGCCAGCAGCCTGGGACTAGCGGGAGGCTGGGATGAGCAGTTCTTC. This gives the protein CASSLGLAGGWDEQFF.

The J gene is TRBJ2-2, the V gene TRBV5-1; D gene uncertain. The CDR3 has 13 amino acids. Germline V lookup: CDR1 SGHRS, CDR2 YFSETQ. V dropped 4 bases and J dropped 3 bases, with 7 bases sitting between them. The CDR3 DNA reads TGCGCCAGCAGCAAAGACTACACCGGGGAGCTGTTTTTT. The encoded protein is CASSKDYTGELFF.

The rearrangement uses TRBV4-1 and TRBJ1-5, with D hard to call. Deletions cut 2 bases from V and 5 bases from J, with 13 bases between. The CDR3 is 15 amino acids. Germline V gene lookup returns CDR1 MGHRA and CDR2 YSYEKL. The CDR3 here is CASSQPPLSDQPQHF. The CDR3 DNA reads as TGCGCCAGCAGCCAACCCCCTCTGTCTGATCAGCCCCAGCATTTT.